This section outlines one TCR beta chain sequence together with its context. No cognate antigen has been identified for it. No much larger clonotype is one base removed from it; base qualities were not supplied. There are 15 amino acids in the CDR3, from cysteine to phenylalanine inclusive. Only the CDR3 DNA stays, 45 bases, in frame from base 1. V is pruned by 7 bases and J by 1 base, leaving 5 bases of the junction without a gene match. For CDR1 and CDR2, the germline V gene (reference sequence) lists LNHDA and SQIVND. This specimen comes from a study of cytomegalovirus exposure and HLA in healthy donors (dated by TCRdb to about 2017). Regarding the research as a whole: An earlier analysis of some 500 of the donors reported approximately 290 Gb of sequence data and approximately 110 million unique TCR beta sequences from about 179 million T cells. Every repertoire in the discovery cohort had been generated on one and the same sequencing platform. A separate validation cohort of roughly 130 different subjects was used in addition to the approximately 610-subject first cohort. Among the approximately 400 genotyped donors, roughly 80% belonged to the genetic ancestry cluster associated with self-reported Caucasian donors. Alongside the repertoire data, information on donor age, sex, ethnicity and CMV serostatus was compiled. Typing coverage varied by locus: roughly 629-640 donors for A, B, C, DRB1 and DQB1; more than 500 for DQA1; approximately 610 for DPA1; approximately 450 for DPB1. On average, around 200,000 unique TCR beta nucleotide sequences were sequenced per donor among a few hundred genotyped donors of the cohort, with 15% to 20% of those sequences being non-productive. Both class I and class II loci were covered by HLA typing, at four-digit resolution. The aim of the study was to test whether cataloging public T cell receptors could identify signatures of past pathogen exposure. Four or five DR-DQ haplotypes were handled as single units for association and clustering because linkage in the cohort was strong. An early release that covered some 630 HLA-typed donors contained approximately 320 gigabases of sequencing data and around 85 million unique TCR sequences. High-throughput TCR immunosequencing, statistical association of individual TCRs with disease status, and machine learning were combined to predict cytomegalovirus infection status. The T cell repertoires of 666 subjects were profiled by immunosequencing and related to cytomegalovirus serostatus. Rather than drawing on any new phenotypic data, the later analysis identified candidate immune exposures from TCR beta sequences and the way those sequences occurred across donors. A later genetic analysis took genome-wide SNP genotypes for about 65% of the 666 donors and used that subset as a discovery cohort. An earlier analysis of 587 of the donors used high-throughput TCR beta sequencing to judge whether each TCR beta V gene segment behaved as functional or pseudogenic. To study patterns of TCR occurrence, a later analysis re-analyzed previously published TCR beta repertoires from under 750 donors and added high-resolution HLA genotyping. What the research found in general, with its limitations: A cluster of highly shared sequence variants was judged likely to represent a technical artifact of the sequencing pipeline. In a later analysis, several top co-occurrence clusters were reported to appear linked to parvovirus B19, influenza, CMV and Epstein-Barr virus. A few of the identified cytomegalovirus-associated TCR beta chains were confirmed in vitro to be specific for cytomegalovirus antigens. Immune exposure information for the cohort was limited to CMV serostatus. In a later analysis, around 17,000 TCR beta sequences were associated with specific HLA alleles at a false discovery rate of 0.05. In a later analysis, HLA-associated TCR beta chains were found to be more clonally expanded and to have lower generation probabilities than equally common non-associated chains. A further reported finding was that TCR beta sequences accurately predicted the HLA-A and HLA-B alleles for most subjects in the first cohort. Correlated functional status among segregating V segments might be attributable to linkage disequilibrium, but an unknown experimental factor could not be ruled out. Most TCR sequences were observed very rarely across donors, whereas some public TCRs were present in many individuals. According to a later analysis, TCR association rates differed among HLA loci, with DRB1 alleles showing the most associated TCRs and HLA-C alleles showing the fewest. When HLA alleles, especially DR and DQ, strongly co-occurred, TCR associations were difficult to assign to individual alleles. A later analysis found that most CMV-associated TCR beta chains appeared HLA-restricted, with HLA associations seemingly driven largely by CMV exposure. Some IMGT-functional V segments, including TRBV6-2 and TRBV6-3, could not be distinguished by the 87-base-pair reads and were therefore excluded. This cohort had only TCR beta chains sequenced, and the lack of alpha or paired-chain data limited which features could be detected. The classifier was reported to diagnose cytomegalovirus status with high specificity and sensitivity in both the original cohort and the validation cohort. In the study, some 180 TCR beta chains were listed as associated with cytomegalovirus. An association between a missense DCLRE1C variant and V-gene and J-gene trimming of TCR beta chains was found in a later genetic analysis and replicated in an independent cohort. Sequencing depth was assumed to be roughly uniform across donors in the presence/absence analyses, though that assumption may not hold. In an earlier analysis of more than 450 of the donors, most TCR beta V segments were observed in productive rearrangements about 87% or about 30% of the time, broadly matching IMGT annotations. The authors suggested that the approach could potentially be generalized to other disease states and immunological phenotypes. Because HLA typing was missing for some donors at each locus, association tests included only the typed subset. Because counts were too low, some 16 rarely observed V segments, including chromosome 9 orphons, were excluded from the earlier analysis of a few hundred of the donors. According to a later genetic analysis, donors in an Asian-associated ancestry cluster had fewer N-insertions in productive TCRs than the roughly 670-donor mean.

The cohort comprised around 690 healthy bone marrow donors. At the time of sampling, all cohort members were nominally healthy, though unrecorded immune exposures were likely present. The donor was CMV seronegative and belonged to the group of 352 seronegative cohort members. Every donor gave a peripheral blood sample, and the peripheral blood mononuclear cells from that sample were used for TCR beta sequencing. Genomic DNA extraction from the blood cell samples was performed with the Qiagen DNeasy Blood Extraction Kit. The library was obtained by the immunoSEQ multiplex PCR assay. For the multiplex PCR, a mixture combining 60 forward primers for TCR Vbeta segments and 13 reverse primers for TCR Jbeta segments was used. Amplification of the CDR3 region of rearranged TCR beta genes was performed with a multiplex PCR assay on genomic DNA. On the Illumina HiSeq System, the amplified TCR beta libraries were sequenced as 87-base-pair reads. Regarding the original processing steps: Across the roughly 600 repertoires, a later analysis counted approximately 75 million unique TCR beta chains, some 11 million of which were shared by at least two donors. To remove PCR and sequencing errors, raw reads were error-corrected and collapsed into unique sequences using a nearest-neighbor algorithm that merged closely related sequences. To assign V, D and J gene segments, CDR3 sequences were aligned to IMGT reference sequences. Each retained sequence needed at least a six-nucleotide match to both a V gene segment and a J gene segment. A rearrangement counted as productive if the CDR3 had no stop codons and remained in frame with V and J, and every other rearrangement counted as non-productive. Following IMGT convention, CDR3 was defined as the stretch from the second conserved V-encoded cysteine up to the conserved J-encoded phenylalanine. The earlier analysis of 500 to 600 of the donors excluded sequences that lacked an unambiguous match to a single V gene segment. An earlier analysis of several hundred of the donors called V segments functional above 56.7% productive rearrangements and segregating when the between-donor standard deviation exceeded 5%. A statistical classification framework was developed to diagnose cytomegalovirus status using the catalog of TCR beta chain sequences. V and J gene assignment, in a later analysis, came from comparing TCR nucleotide sequences with IMGT/GENE-DB human TR gene sequences. Using the TCRdist pipeline, a later analysis assigned CDR3 sequences along with most-parsimonious VDJ recombination scenarios. A later analysis defined each TCR beta chain by its CDR3 amino acid sequence plus V-gene family, and excluded reads lacking a unique V-gene family. As a way to deal with suspected cross-contamination and a sequencing artifact, a later analysis dropped roughly 600 nucleotide sequences that were highly shared and had low generation probability. In a later analysis, a clonal expansion index for each public chain was calculated from normalized within-repertoire ranks of inferred template counts. In a later analysis, generation probabilities were computed using a VDJ recombination model fitted to out-of-frame rearrangements, and the results were checked against IGoR. In a later analysis, hypergeometric tests were used to score TCR-TCR, TCR-HLA and TCR-CMV co-occurrence, with a repertoire-size bias correction applied to TCR pairs. False discovery rates were estimated in a later analysis by permuting HLA or CMV assignments 20 times. A later analysis grouped co-occurring TCRs with DBSCAN, adding TCRdist sequence similarity when clustering within HLA-allele-positive subsets. For co-occurrence clustering, repertoires with fewer than 30,000 or more than 120,000 public chains were excluded, along with about five repertoires with anomalous nucleotide sharing. The table was pulled from immuneACCESS by TCRdb, which kept in-frame rearrangements only. Such tables lose some clones; where checked, under half of the loss comes from unresolved V genes, and the rest has no known cause. V, J and clone size are those of that table, while D and trimming were read from the DNA. Present in this sample are approximately 180,000 clones, approximately 80% of which were seen just once. Jointly, the top ten make up under 5% of the sample.

This TCR was sampled from a man aged 18 to 30 in good health and CMV-seronegative. The sequence is built from TRBV19 and TRBJ2-3, and 10 junction bases match TRBD2. Sequencing used PBMCs. CDR3 region: CASTRTSGRTDTQYF. The DNA sequence is TGTGCCAGTACCAGGACTAGCGGACGCACAGATACGCAGTATTTT.